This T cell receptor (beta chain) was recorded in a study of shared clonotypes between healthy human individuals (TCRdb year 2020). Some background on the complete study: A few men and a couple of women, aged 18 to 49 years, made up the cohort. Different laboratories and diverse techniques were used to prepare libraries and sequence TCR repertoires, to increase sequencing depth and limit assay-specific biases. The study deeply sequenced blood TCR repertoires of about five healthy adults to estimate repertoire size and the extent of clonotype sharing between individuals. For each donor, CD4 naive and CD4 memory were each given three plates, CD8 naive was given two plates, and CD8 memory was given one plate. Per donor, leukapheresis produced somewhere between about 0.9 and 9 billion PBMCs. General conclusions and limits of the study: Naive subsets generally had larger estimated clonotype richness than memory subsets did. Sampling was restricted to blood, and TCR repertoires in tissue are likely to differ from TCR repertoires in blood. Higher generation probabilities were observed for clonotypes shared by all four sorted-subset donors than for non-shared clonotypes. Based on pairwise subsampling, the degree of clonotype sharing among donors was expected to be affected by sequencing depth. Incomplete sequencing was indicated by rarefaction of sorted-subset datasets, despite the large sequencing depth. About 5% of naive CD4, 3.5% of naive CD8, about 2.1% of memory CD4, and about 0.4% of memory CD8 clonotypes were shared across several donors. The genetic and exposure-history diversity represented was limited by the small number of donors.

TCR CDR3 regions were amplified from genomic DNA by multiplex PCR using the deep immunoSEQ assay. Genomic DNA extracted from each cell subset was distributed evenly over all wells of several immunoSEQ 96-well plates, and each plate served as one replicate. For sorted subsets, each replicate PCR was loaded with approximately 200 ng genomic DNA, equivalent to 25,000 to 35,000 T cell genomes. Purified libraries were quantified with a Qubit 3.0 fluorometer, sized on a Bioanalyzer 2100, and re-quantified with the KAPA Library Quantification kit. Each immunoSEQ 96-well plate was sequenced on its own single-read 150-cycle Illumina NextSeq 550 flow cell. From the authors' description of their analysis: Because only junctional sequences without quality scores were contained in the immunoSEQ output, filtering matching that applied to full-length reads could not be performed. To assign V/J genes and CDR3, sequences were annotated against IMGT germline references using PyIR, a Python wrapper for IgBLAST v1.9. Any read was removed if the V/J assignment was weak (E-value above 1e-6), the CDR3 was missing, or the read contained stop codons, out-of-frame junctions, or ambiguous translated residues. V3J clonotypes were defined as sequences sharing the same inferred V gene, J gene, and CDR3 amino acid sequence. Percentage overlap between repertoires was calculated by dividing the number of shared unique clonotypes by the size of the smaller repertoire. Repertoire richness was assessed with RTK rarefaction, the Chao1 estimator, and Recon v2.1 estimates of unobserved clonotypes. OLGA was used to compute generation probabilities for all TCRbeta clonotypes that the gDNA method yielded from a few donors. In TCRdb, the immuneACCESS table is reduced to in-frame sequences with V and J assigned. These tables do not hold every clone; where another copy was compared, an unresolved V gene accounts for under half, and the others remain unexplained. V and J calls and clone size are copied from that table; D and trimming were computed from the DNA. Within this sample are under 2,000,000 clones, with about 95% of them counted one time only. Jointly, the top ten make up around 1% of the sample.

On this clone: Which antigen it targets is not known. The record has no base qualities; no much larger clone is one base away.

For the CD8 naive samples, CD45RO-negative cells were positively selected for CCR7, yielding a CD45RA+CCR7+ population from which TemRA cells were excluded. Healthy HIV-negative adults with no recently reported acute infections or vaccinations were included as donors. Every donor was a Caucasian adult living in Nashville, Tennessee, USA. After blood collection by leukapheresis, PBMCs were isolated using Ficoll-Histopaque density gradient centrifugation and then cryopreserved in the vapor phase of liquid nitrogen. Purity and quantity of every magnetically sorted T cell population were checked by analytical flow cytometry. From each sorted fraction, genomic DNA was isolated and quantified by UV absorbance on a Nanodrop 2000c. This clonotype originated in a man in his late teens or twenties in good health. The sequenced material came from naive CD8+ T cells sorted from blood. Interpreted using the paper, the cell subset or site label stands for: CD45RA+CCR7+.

CDR3 loop: CASTATGSNSPLHF. The DNA sequence reads TGTGCCAGCACAGCGACAGGGAGTAATTCACCCCTCCACTTT. The V and J genes are TRBV27 and TRBJ1-6, with TRBD1 matching 7 junction bases. CDR1 and CDR2 are read off the germline V gene (reference sequence) as MNHEY and SMNVEV. Ends trimmed: V by 7 bases, J by 6 bases; bases unmatched to a gene: 6. From cysteine to phenylalanine, the CDR3 is 14 amino acids long. Here the CDR3 DNA is all that survives: 42 bases in frame from base 1.